The 15 T cell receptor beta chains below all came from one sample that was sequenced in a study of T cell clonotyping in hematopoietic cell transplantation. Sequencing used immunoSEQ multiplex PCR; TCRdb keeps in-frame clones, though not all of them. This table has about 15,000 clones, 70% to 75% appearing once. The sequenced sample consisted of peripheral blood mononuclear cells. Source of these receptors: a woman aged 60-75 years in good health. Some clones in this sample may be carry-over from other donors' samples.

This sequence joins TRBV4-3 and TRBJ1-5; D uncertain. The CDR3 extends over 13 amino acids. V was cut by 0 bases and J by 5 bases, with 5 bases left in between. Germline CDR1 LGHNA, CDR2 YSLEER. The chain's CDR3 is CASSQEPYQPQHF. CDR3 DNA sequence: TGCGCCAGCAGCCAAGAACCCTATCAGCCCCAGCATTTT.

J is TRBJ2-7 and V is TRBV25-1; D is undetermined. Germline V gene data show CDR1 as MGHDK and CDR2 as SYGVNS. V was cut by 4 bases and J by 7 bases, with 14 bases left in between. CDR3 length equals 13 residues. CDR3 in amino acids: CASSGHGRGEQYF. CDR3 nucleotide sequence: TGTGCCAGCAGTGGCCATGGACGTGGGGAGCAGTACTTC.

V is TRBV7-6 and J is TRBJ2-1; tentative D call: TRBD2 (5 bases). Germline values: CDR1 SGHVS, CDR2 FNYEAQ. The CDR3 has 14 amino acids. Trimming took 5 bases from V and 4 from J, leaving 12 bases between them. CDR3 sequence (DNA): TGTGCCAGCAGCACGGGATACATATACAATGAGCAGTTCTTC. This codes for CASSTGYIYNEQFF.

The CDR3: CASSQDLGTIQETQYF. The CDR3 DNA reads TGCGCCAGCAGCCAAGACCTCGGGACTATCCAAGAGACCCAGTACTTC. The rearrangement joins TRBV4-1 to TRBJ2-5; TRBD2 matches 7 bases. This CDR3 is 16 amino acids long. The germline gives CDR1 MGHRA, CDR2 YSYEKL. Germline trimming cut 0 bases from V and 1 base from J; bases unmatched to any gene: 5.

V gene TRBV4-1 combines with J gene TRBJ1-1, with D tentatively TRBD1 (6 bases). Trimming removed 0 bases from V and 4 bases from J, with 15 bases in between. Germline-derived CDR1 and CDR2 are MGHRA and YSYEKL. This CDR3 has 16 amino acids. CDR3 protein: CASSQDRRGRSTEAFF. DNA for the CDR3: TGCGCCAGCAGCCAAGATCGGCGGGGGCGTAGCACTGAAGCTTTCTTT.

V and J are TRBV25-1 and TRBJ2-1, with D possibly matching TRBD2 (6 bases). V was trimmed by 4 bases and J by 0 bases, leaving 13 bases between them. This CDR3 region has 16 residues. The germline V gene encodes CDR1 MGHDK and CDR2 SYGVNS. The CDR3 reads CASSVLGGFSYNEQFF. CDR3 DNA sequence: TGTGCCAGCAGTGTCCTCGGGGGATTCTCCTACAATGAGCAGTTCTTC.

The chain carries TRBV4-3 and TRBJ2-3; 7 positions match TRBD1. The CDR3 has 17 amino acids. Germline CDR1 LGHNA, CDR2 YSLEER. V dropped 3 bases and J dropped 4; count of bases not matched to a gene: 13. DNA of the CDR3: TGCGCCAGCAGCCAGCCTGGGACAGCCTATGGCCCAGATACGCAGTATTTT. The encoded protein is CASSQPGTAYGPDTQYF.

CDR3 sequence reads: CAISKLGTEYGYTF. Here the CDR3 DNA reads TGTGCCATCAGTAAATTAGGGACAGAGTATGGCTACACCTTC. V and J are TRBV10-3 and TRBJ1-2; TRBD1 agrees at 7 bases. Germline assignment: CDR1 ENHRY and CDR2 SYGVKD. The CDR3 has 14 residues. After removal of 5 bases from V and 5 bases from J, the junction contained 8 bases not matched to a gene.

This chain connects TRBV30 to TRBJ1-6, with D possibly being TRBD1 (6 bases). Germline V gene data show CDR1 as GTSNPN and CDR2 as SVGIG (reference sequence). V shed 5 bases and J shed 10 bases, with 24 bases lying between them. The CDR3 is 16 residues long. The CDR3 DNA follows: TGTGCCTGGGGGTATGCAGGGGCCAGAATATACTCACCCCTCCACTTT. Translation: CAWGYAGARIYSPLHF.

This clone is labeled medium-sized (0.01 to 0.1%). V is TRBV5-6 and J is TRBJ2-7, with D tentatively TRBD2 (5 bases). This CDR3 spans 14 amino acids. Looked up from germline, CDR1 is SGHDT and CDR2 is YYEEEE. The ends were cut back, 2 bases at V and 1 base at J, with 10 bases in the middle. The CDR3 is CASSFLADSYEQYF. CDR3 DNA: TGTGCCAGCAGCTTTCTAGCAGATTCCTACGAGCAGTACTTC. The full variable domain, its missing parts supplied by reference TRBV5-6 and TRBJ2-7, is DAGVTQSPTHLIKTRGQQVTLRCSPKSGHDTVSWYQQALGQGPQFIFQYYEEEERQRGNFPDRFSGHQFPNYSSELNVNALLLGDSALYLCASSFLADSYEQYFGPGTRLTVT.

This clone has just a few counts. The chain links TRBV6-6 to TRBJ1-6, with D maybe TRBD1 (5 bases). V lost 6 bases, J lost 5 bases, and 11 bases lay in between. The CDR3 contains 14 residues. Germline V gene sequence: CDR1 MNHNY, CDR2 SVGAGI (reference sequence). CDR3: CASRPRVDNSPLHF. CDR3 sequence (DNA): TGTGCCAGCAGACCCAGGGTGGATAATTCACCCCTCCACTTT.

The CDR3 nucleotides read TGTGCCAGCAGTCCGATTGGAGCGGGGGCCTACGAGCAGTACTTC. Encoded protein: CASSPIGAGAYEQYF. The chain employs TRBV5-6 and TRBJ2-7; TRBD2 aligns across 8 bases. This CDR3 has 15 residues. V trimming: 5 bases; J trimming: 2 bases; junction bases outside the gene matches: 9. Germline CDR1 SGHDT, CDR2 YYEEEE.

The rearrangement joins TRBV30 to TRBJ1-2; D uncertain. This CDR3 region has 13 residues. CDR1 and CDR2 from the germline V gene are GTSNPN and SVGIG (reference sequence). Trimming shortened V by 0 bases and J by 7 bases, and 12 bases separated the two germline ends. In DNA form, the CDR3 reads TGTGCCTGGAGTGTTGAAAGATACGCTGGCTACACCTTC. Translating gives CAWSVERYAGYTF. The whole variable domain, filled in from reference TRBV30 and TRBJ1-2, reads SQTIHQWPATLVQPVGSPLSLECTVEGTSNPNLYWYRQAAGRGLQLLFYSVGIGQISSEVPQNLSASRPQDRQFILSSKKLLLSDSGFYLCAWSVERYAGYTFGSGTRLTVV.

This chain joins TRBV7-3 and TRBJ2-5; D is perhaps TRBD2 (5 bases). CDR3 length: 14 residues. The ends were cut back, 4 bases at V and 1 base at J, with 10 bases in the middle. CDR1 and CDR2 (germline): SGHTA, FQGTGA. Here the CDR3 reads CASSYGISQETQYF. The CDR3 DNA reads TGTGCCAGCAGCTACGGGATCTCCCAAGAGACCCAGTACTTC. Together with reference TRBV7-3 and TRBJ2-5, the CDR3 gives the full variable domain: GAGVSQTPSNKVTEKGKYVELRCDPISGHTALYWYRQSLGQGPEFLIYFQGTGAADDSGLPNDRFFAVRPEGSVSTLKIQRTERGDSAVYLCASSYGISQETQYFGPGTRLLVL.

The V gene is TRBV19, the J gene TRBJ1-5, with 7 bases lining up with TRBD1. CDR3 length: 13 residues. Trimming cost V 7 bases and J 4 bases; bases outside gene matches: 4. The V gene's germline CDR1 is LNHDA and CDR2 SQIVND (reference sequence). The CDR3 coding sequence is TGTGCCAGTAACCGGGACAGAAATCAGCCCCAGCATTTT. Its protein product is CASNRDRNQPQHF. Looking up the rest from reference TRBV19 and TRBJ1-5 gives the full variable domain: DGGITQSPKYLFRKEGQNVTLSCEQNLNHDAMYWYRQDPGQGLRLIYYSQIVNDFQKGDIAEGYSVSREKKESFPLTVTSAQKNPTAFYLCASNRDRNQPQHFGDGTRLSIL.